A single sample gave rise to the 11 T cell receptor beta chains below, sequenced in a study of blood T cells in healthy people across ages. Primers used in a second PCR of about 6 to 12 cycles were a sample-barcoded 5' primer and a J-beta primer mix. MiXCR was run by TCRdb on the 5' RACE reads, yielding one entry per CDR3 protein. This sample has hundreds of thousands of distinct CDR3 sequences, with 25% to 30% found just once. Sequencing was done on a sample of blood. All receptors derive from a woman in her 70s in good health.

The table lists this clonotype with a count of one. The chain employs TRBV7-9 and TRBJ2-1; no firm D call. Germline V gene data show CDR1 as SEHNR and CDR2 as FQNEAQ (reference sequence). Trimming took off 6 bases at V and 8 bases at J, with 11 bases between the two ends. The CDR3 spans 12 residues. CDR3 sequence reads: CASRLSRHEQFF. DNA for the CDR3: TGTGCCAGCAGATTATCAAGGCATGAGCAGTTCTTC.

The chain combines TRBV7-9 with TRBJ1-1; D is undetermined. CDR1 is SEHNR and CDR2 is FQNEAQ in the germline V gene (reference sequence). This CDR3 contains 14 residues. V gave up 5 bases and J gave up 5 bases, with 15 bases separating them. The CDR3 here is CASSPPRAPTEAFF. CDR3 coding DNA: TGTGCCAGCAGCCCACCTCGGGCTCCGACTGAAGCTTTCTTT.

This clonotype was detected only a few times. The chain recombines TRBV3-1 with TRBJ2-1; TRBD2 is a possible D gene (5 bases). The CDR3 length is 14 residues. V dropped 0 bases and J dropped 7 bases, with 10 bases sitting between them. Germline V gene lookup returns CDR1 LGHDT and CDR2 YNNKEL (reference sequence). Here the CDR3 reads CASSQDLGVNEQFF. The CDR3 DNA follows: TGTGCCAGCAGCCAAGATCTGGGAGTGAATGAGCAGTTCTTC.

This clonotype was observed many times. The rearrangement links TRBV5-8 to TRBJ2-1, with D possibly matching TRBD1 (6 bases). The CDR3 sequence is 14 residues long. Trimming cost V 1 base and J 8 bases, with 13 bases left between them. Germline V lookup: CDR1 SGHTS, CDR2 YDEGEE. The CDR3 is CASSLLQGGDEQFF. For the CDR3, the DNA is TGTGCCAGCAGCTTGTTACAGGGTGGGGATGAGCAGTTCTTC.

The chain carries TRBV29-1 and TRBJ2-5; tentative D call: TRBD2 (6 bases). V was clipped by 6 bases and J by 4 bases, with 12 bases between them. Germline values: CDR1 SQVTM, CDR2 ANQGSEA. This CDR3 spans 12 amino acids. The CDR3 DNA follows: TGCAGCGTCGCGCGGGGTTTAGAGACCCAGTACTTC. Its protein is CSVARGLETQYF.

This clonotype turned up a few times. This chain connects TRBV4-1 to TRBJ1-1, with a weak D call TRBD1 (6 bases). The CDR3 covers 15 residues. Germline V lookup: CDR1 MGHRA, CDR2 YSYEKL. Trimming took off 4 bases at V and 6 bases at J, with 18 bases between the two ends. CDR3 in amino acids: CASSLTQGKGAEAFF. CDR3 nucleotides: TGCGCCAGCAGCCTGACCCAGGGGAAGGGGGCTGAAGCTTTCTTT.

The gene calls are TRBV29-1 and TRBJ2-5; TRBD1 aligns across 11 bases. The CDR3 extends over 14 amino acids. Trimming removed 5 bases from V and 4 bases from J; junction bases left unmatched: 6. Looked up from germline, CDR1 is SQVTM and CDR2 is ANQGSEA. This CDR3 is CSVTGTGGSETQYF. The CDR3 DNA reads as TGCAGCGTTACCGGGACAGGGGGGTCAGAGACCCAGTACTTC.

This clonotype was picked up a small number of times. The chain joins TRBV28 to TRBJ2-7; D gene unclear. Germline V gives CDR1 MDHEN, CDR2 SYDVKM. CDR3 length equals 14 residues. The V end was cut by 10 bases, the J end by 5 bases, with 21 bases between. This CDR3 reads CATREVGNPNEQYF. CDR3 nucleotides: TGTGCCACCAGAGAGGTAGGGAACCCCAACGAGCAGTACTTC.

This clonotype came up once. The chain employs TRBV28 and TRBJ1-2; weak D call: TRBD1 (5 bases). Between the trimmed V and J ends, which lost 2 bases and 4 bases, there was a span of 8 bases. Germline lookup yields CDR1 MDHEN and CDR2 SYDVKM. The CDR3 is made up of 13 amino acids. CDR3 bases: TGTGCCAGCAGTTTAGGGACCCTCTATGGCTACACCTTC. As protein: CASSLGTLYGYTF.

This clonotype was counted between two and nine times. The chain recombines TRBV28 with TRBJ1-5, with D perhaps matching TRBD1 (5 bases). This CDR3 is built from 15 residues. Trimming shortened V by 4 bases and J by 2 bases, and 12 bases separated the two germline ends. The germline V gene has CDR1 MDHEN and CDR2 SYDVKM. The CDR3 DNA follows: TGTGCCAGCAGTTACCCTACAGGTGGCAATCAGCCCCAGCATTTT. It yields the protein CASSYPTGGNQPQHF.

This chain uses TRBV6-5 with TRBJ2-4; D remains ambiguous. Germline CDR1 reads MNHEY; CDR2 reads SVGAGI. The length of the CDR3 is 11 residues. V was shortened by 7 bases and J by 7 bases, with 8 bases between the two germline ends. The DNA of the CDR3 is TGTGCCAGCATGGTTAAGAACATTCAGTACTTC. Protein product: CASMVKNIQYF.